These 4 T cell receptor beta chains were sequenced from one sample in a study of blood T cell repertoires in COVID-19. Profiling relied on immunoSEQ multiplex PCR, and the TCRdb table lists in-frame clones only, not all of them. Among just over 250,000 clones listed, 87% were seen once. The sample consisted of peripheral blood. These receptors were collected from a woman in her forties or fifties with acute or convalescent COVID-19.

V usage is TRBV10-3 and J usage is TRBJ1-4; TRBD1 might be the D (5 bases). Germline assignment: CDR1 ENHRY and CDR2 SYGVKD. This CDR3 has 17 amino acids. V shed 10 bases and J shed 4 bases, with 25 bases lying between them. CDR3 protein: CATWGEDKDSRNEKLFF. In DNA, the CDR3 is TGTGCCACGTGGGGGGAAGATAAAGACAGTCGTAATGAAAAACTGTTTTTT.

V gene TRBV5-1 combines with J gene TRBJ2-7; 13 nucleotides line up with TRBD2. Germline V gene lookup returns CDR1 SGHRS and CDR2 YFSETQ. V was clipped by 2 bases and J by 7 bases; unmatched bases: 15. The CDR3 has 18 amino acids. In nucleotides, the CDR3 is TGCGCCAGCAGCTTCCTTCAGGGGGCTGTACTAGCGGGAGGGGAGCAGTACTTC. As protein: CASSFLQGAVLAGGEQYF. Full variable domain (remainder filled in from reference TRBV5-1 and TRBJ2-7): KAGVTQTPRYLIKTRGQQVTLSCSPISGHRSVSWYQQTPGQGLQFLFEYFSETQRNKGNFPGRFSGRQFSNSRSEMNVSTLELGDSALYLCASSFLQGAVLAGGEQYFGPGTRLTVT.

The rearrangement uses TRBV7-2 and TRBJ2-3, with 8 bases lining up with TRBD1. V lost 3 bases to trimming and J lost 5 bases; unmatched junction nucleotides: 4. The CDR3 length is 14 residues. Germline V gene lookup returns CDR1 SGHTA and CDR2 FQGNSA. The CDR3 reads CASSFRGLQDTQYF. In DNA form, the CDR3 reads TGTGCCAGCAGCTTCAGGGGGCTTCAAGATACGCAGTATTTT.

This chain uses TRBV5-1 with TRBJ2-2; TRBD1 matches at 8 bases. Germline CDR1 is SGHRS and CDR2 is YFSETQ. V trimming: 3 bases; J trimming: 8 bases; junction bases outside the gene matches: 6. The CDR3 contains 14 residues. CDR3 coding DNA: TGCGCCAGCAGCTCGGGACAGGTGGCAGGGGAGCTGTTTTTT. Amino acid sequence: CASSSGQVAGELFF. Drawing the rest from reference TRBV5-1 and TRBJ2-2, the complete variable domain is KAGVTQTPRYLIKTRGQQVTLSCSPISGHRSVSWYQQTPGQGLQFLFEYFSETQRNKGNFPGRFSGRQFSNSRSEMNVSTLELGDSALYLCASSSGQVAGELFFGEGSRLTVL.